What follows is one T cell receptor beta chain and its context. Antigen: not known. TCRdb keeps only in-frame clones here, not all; method: immunoSEQ multiplex PCR. There are about 48,000 clones in the sample; around 80% occur only once, and less than 0.85% lies in the top ten. This entry comes from a study of memory CD4+ T cells and cytomegalovirus serostatus. Single viable CD3+CD4+CD8-CD45RO+ cells were sorted as the memory CD4+ T cells. In germline, CDR1 is SGHTA, CDR2 FQGNSA. CDR3 length: 17 amino acids. The germline V and J ends were trimmed by 2 bases and 0 bases, with 13 bases remaining between them. Study-wide results and limits: Repertoires predicted CMV serostatus with median bootstrapped AUC of roughly 0.96.

The receptor's source is an adult in good health and CMV-seronegative. The V and J genes are TRBV7-2 and TRBJ1-4; D remains unclear. The sample comprised memory CD4+ T cells from blood. The CDR3 DNA reads TGTGCCAGCAGCTTAATGGGGTCCGGAGCAACTAATGAAAAACTGTTTTTT. Translating gives CASSLMGSGATNEKLFF.